These 11 T cell receptor beta chains were sequenced from one sample in a study of shared clonotypes between healthy human individuals. Clones were sequenced by immunoSEQ multiplex PCR, and TCRdb holds only the in-frame ones, with some missing. The sample gives 2 million to 2.5 million clones, less than 95% of which show up once; approximately 0.39% is in the top ten. Sequenced: naive CD4+ T cells from PBMCs. Subset indicated: CD45RA+ positively selected. These receptor sequences come from a man aged 18 to 30 in good health. Some clones in this sample may be carry-over from other donors' samples.

V gene TRBV27 combines with J gene TRBJ2-2; no reliable D call. Germline V CDR1 and CDR2: MNHEY, SMNVEV (reference sequence). This CDR3 region has 13 residues. V lost 6 bases, J lost 5 bases, and 10 bases lay in between. This CDR3 is CASRSGRTGELFF. CDR3 nucleotide sequence: TGTGCCAGCAGATCCGGAAGAACCGGGGAGCTGTTTTTT.

The chain recombines TRBV7-8 with TRBJ2-7, with 8 bases matching TRBD1. The germline gives CDR1 SGHVS, CDR2 FQNEAQ. V was pared by 5 bases and J by 5 bases, with 5 bases of the junction left unmatched. This CDR3 has 13 residues. The CDR3 sequence: CASSKTGGHEQYF. The CDR3 DNA is TGTGCCAGCAGCAAAACAGGGGGGCACGAGCAGTACTTC.

The J gene is TRBJ2-7, the V gene TRBV6-4; 11 nucleotides line up with TRBD1. With V trimmed by 2 bases and J by 4 bases, 4 bases remained unmatched. The CDR3 extends over 15 amino acids. CDR1 is MRHNA and CDR2 is SNTAGT in the germline V gene. CDR3 region: CASSDLRDRGYEQYF. The CDR3 nucleotides read TGTGCCAGCAGTGACCTTCGGGACAGGGGGTACGAGCAGTACTTC.

V usage is TRBV9 and J usage is TRBJ2-7; D gene uncertain. Germline V gene data show CDR1 as SGDLS and CDR2 as YYNGEE. The CDR3 has 14 amino acids. V lost 4 bases to trimming and J lost 0 bases, with 11 bases between them. In DNA form, the CDR3 reads TGTGCCAGCAGCCCGGACGTAAGCTCCTACGAGCAGTACTTC. Translating gives CASSPDVSSYEQYF. Complete variable domain (other parts from reference TRBV9 and TRBJ2-7): DSGVTQTPKHLITATGQRVTLRCSPRSGDLSVYWYQQSLDQGLQFLIQYYNGEERAKGNILERFSAQQFPDLHSELNLSSLELGDSALYFCASSPDVSSYEQYFGPGTRLTVT.

CDR3 DNA sequence: TGTGCCAGCAGCTTAGTCCCCGGTTCCAATGAGCAGTTCTTC. It is translated as CASSLVPGSNEQFF. The V gene is TRBV11-2, the J gene TRBJ2-1; the D is unclear. With 1 base removed from V and 6 bases from J, the gap between germline ends came to 10 bases. This CDR3 contains 14 residues. Germline CDR1 reads SGHAT; CDR2 reads FQNNGV.

This clone appeared once. The chain carries TRBV29-1 and TRBJ2-3, with D possibly matching TRBD2 (5 bases). Trimming shortened V by 5 bases and J by 1 base, and 10 bases separated the two germline ends. This CDR3 has 13 amino acids. Germline V CDR1 and CDR2: SQVTM, ANQGSEA. CDR3 DNA sequence: TGCAGCGTTCATGAGGGCGGCACAGATACGCAGTATTTT. This translates into CSVHEGGTDTQYF.

This sequence joins TRBV18 and TRBJ2-5, with a possible D match to TRBD2 (6 bases). V was clipped by 6 bases and J by 1 base, with 12 bases between them. The CDR3 is 14 amino acids. CDR1 is KGHSH and CDR2 is LQKENI in the germline V gene. DNA of the CDR3: TGTGCCAGCTCCAGGAGGGGTGGCCAAGAGACCCAGTACTTC. This translates into CASSRRGGQETQYF.

This chain connects TRBV5-4 to TRBJ1-2; 7 positions match TRBD1. V lost 6 bases to trimming and J lost 6 bases; unmatched junction nucleotides: 11. Looked up from germline, CDR1 is SGHNT and CDR2 is YYREEE (reference sequence). This CDR3 region has 14 residues. The CDR3 protein is CASTLLGGGNGYTF. The CDR3 DNA follows: TGTGCCAGCACCCTTTTGGGAGGGGGCAATGGCTACACCTTC.

V gene TRBV5-8 combines with J gene TRBJ2-3; TRBD2 aligns across 14 bases. CDR1 SGHTS and CDR2 YDEGEE come from the germline V gene. Unmatched junction bases numbered 5, after V lost 4 bases and J lost 4 bases. The CDR3 runs 16 residues. The CDR3 DNA reads as TGTGCCAGCAGCGGCGGGACTAGCGGGAGTTCAGATACGCAGTATTTT. Its translation: CASSGGTSGSSDTQYF.

The genes are TRBV27 and TRBJ2-7, with 11 bases identical to TRBD2. The V segment lost 3 bases and the J segment 4 bases; nucleotides outside the gene matches: 8. Germline assignment: CDR1 MNHEY and CDR2 SMNVEV (reference sequence). The CDR3 runs to 16 residues. The CDR3 DNA reads as TGTGCCAGCAGTTTGTCGCTAGCGGGAGGAGTATACGAGCAGTACTTC. Amino acid sequence: CASSLSLAGGVYEQYF.

V gene TRBV7-2 combines with J gene TRBJ2-3; TRBD1 might be the D (6 bases). Per the germline V gene, CDR1 is SGHTA and CDR2 is FQGNSA. The CDR3 covers 16 residues. Trimming cost V 4 bases and J 2 bases, with 16 bases left between them. CDR3 nucleotide sequence: TGTGCCAGCAGCTCATTACGGACAGCATACACAGATACGCAGTATTTT. It translates to CASSSLRTAYTDTQYF.